A selection of T cell receptor beta chains follows, all from one sample in a study of CD8 T cells in ankylosing spondylitis. MiXCR, applied by TCRdb to the 5' RACE reads, yields one record per CDR3 protein. The data show around 340,000 distinct CDR3 sequences, with 20% seen just once and around 13% held by the top ten. The material sequenced was blood, either unsorted or a sorted T cell fraction (not recorded which). These receptors were collected from a male donor with ankylosing spondylitis or in good health (not recorded which). CDR3s include the opening cysteine and the closing phenylalanine or tryptophan. D genes are given only for firm matches. Some rows have no size entry. The others give once, few or many, or a class for an expanded clone.

size: few; V: TRBV28; D: TRBD1; J: TRBJ2-3; DNA: TGTGCCAGCAGCGCGTCCGGCAGGGGGCCTCCAGATACGCAGTATTTT; CDR3: CASSASGRGPPDTQYF
size: few; V: TRBV4-1; D: NA; J: TRBJ2-3; DNA: TGCGCCAGCAGCCCTCAGGGTAGCCTTGGGGATACGCAGTATTTT; CDR3: CASSPQGSLGDTQYF
size: NA; V: TRBV15; D: NA; J: TRBJ2-5; DNA: TGTGCCACCAGCAGAGTGGGAGAGACCCAGTACTTC; CDR3: CATSRVGETQYF
size: few; V: TRBV12-3/TRBV12-4; D: NA; J: TRBJ2-2; DNA: TGTGCCAGCAGCGCATTGGGGGAGCTGTTTTTT; CDR3: CASSALGELFF
size: few; V: TRBV4-1; D: TRBD1; J: TRBJ2-1; DNA: TGCGCCAGCAGCCAACCGGGACAGGGCAATGAGCAGTTCTTC; CDR3: CASSQPGQGNEQFF
size: few; V: TRBV29-1; D: TRBD1; J: TRBJ2-6; DNA: TGCAGCGTTGAGGGACAGGAGTCTGGGGCCAACGTCCTGACTTTC; CDR3: CSVEGQESGANVLTF
size: few; V: TRBV5-1; D: TRBD2; J: TRBJ2-3; DNA: TGCGCCAGCAGCTGGACCGGGACTAGCGGGAGCACAGATACGCAGTATTTT; CDR3: CASSWTGTSGSTDTQYF
size: few; V: TRBV10-3; D: NA; J: TRBJ2-7; DNA: TGTGCCATCAAGTATCCTAGCTCCTACGAGCAGTACTTC; CDR3: CAIKYPSSYEQYF
size: NA; V: TRBV2; D: NA; J: TRBJ2-2; DNA: TGTGCCAGCCACAGCCCATCCGGGGAGCTGTTTTTT; CDR3: CASHSPSGELFF
size: few; V: TRBV7-9; D: NA; J: TRBJ2-7; DNA: TGTGCCAGCAGCGACGCGGTGTACGAGCAGTACTTC; CDR3: CASSDAVYEQYF
size: few; V: TRBV18; D: TRBD2; J: TRBJ2-3; DNA: TGTGCCAGCTCACCACCCACTAGCGGGGTTGCAGATACGCAGTATTTT; CDR3: CASSPPTSGVADTQYF
size: NA; V: TRBV15; D: TRBD1; J: TRBJ1-5; DNA: TGTGCCACCAGCAGAGGGACAGGGAGCAATCAGCCCCAGCATTTT; CDR3: CATSRGTGSNQPQHF
size: NA; V: TRBV20-1; D: NA; J: TRBJ2-7; DNA: TGCAGTCTCAGCCGGGGCCCCTCCTACGAGCAGTACTTC; CDR3: CSLSRGPSYEQYF
size: few; V: TRBV29-1; D: NA; J: TRBJ2-5; DNA: TGCAGCGTTGAATTGGAGACCCAGTACTTC; CDR3: CSVELETQYF
size: few; V: TRBV12-3/TRBV12-4; D: TRBD1; J: TRBJ2-3; DNA: TGTGCCAGCAGTTTTCCCAGACAGGGGGCAGATACGCAGTATTTT; CDR3: CASSFPRQGADTQYF
size: NA; V: TRBV29-1; D: NA; J: TRBJ2-2; DNA: TGCAGCGTGAATCAGGGACCCGGGGAGCTGTTTTTT; CDR3: CSVNQGPGELFF
size: NA; V: TRBV27; D: TRBD2; J: TRBJ2-3; DNA: TGTGCCAGCAGCGGACTAGCGGGCCGCACAGATACGCAGTATTTT; CDR3: CASSGLAGRTDTQYF
size: NA; V: TRBV10-3; D: NA; J: TRBJ1-1; DNA: TGTGCCATCAGCCGCGTCGGACAGTCAGTGAACACTGAAGCTTTCTTT; CDR3: CAISRVGQSVNTEAFF
size: NA; V: TRBV2; D: NA; J: TRBJ2-3; DNA: TGTGCCAGCAGTGTATCCCCAACATGGGGCGCCGCAGATACGCAGTATTTT; CDR3: CASSVSPTWGAADTQYF
size: few; V: TRBV29-1; D: TRBD1; J: TRBJ2-2; DNA: TGCAGCGTTGTGGGACAGGGCTCGACCGGGGAGCTGTTTTTT; CDR3: CSVVGQGSTGELFF
size: NA; V: TRBV15; D: TRBD2; J: TRBJ2-2; DNA: TGTGCCACCAGCAGACGGCTGACTAGCCCGAACACCGGGGAGCTGTTTTTT; CDR3: CATSRRLTSPNTGELFF
size: NA; V: TRBV13; D: TRBD2; J: TRBJ2-1; DNA: TGTGCCAGCAGCTTTGGGACTAGCGGCTTCAACAATGAGCAGTTCTTC; CDR3: CASSFGTSGFNNEQFF
size: few; V: TRBV5-1; D: TRBD1; J: TRBJ1-1; DNA: TGCGCCAGCAGCTGGGACAGCGTGAACACTGAAGCTTTCTTT; CDR3: CASSWDSVNTEAFF
size: NA; V: TRBV6-1; D: NA; J: TRBJ2-1; DNA: TGTGCCAGCAGTGAGAGAGTGGGTCTCGACAATGAGCAGTTCTTC; CDR3: CASSERVGLDNEQFF
size: NA; V: TRBV29-1; D: TRBD1; J: TRBJ2-3; DNA: TGCAGCGTTGAGGGGCAGGGGGGCACAGATACGCAGTATTTT; CDR3: CSVEGQGGTDTQYF